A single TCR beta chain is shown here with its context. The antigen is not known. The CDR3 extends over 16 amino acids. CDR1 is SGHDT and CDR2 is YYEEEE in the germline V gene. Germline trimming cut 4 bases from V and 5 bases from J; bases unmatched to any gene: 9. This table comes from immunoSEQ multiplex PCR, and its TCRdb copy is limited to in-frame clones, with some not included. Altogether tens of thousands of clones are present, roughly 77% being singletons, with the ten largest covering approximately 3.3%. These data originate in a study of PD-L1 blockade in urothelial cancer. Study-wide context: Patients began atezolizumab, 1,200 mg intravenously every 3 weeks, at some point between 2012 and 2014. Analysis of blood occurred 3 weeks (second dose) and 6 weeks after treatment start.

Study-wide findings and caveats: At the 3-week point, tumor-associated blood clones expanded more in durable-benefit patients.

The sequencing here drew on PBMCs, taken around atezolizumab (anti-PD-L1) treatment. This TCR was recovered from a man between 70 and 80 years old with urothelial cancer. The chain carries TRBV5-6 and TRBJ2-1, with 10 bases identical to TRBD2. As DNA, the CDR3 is TGTGCCAGCAGCCCCCTGACCCTAGCGGGGGACAATGAGCAGTTCTTC. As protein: CASSPLTLAGDNEQFF.